What follows are 16 T cell receptor beta chains derived from one specimen sequenced in a study of shared clonotypes between healthy human individuals. CD45RO-negative, CCR7-selected cells formed the naive CD8 fraction, which excluded terminally differentiated effector memory CD45RA+ cells. Libraries were prepared by immunoSEQ multiplex PCR; TCRdb keeps only in-frame clonotypes and omits some of them. The data contain about 2 million clones, about 95% of them singletons. The sample comprised naive CD8+ T cells sorted from blood. The receptors were sampled from a man aged 18 to 29 in good health.

This clone is a singleton in its sample. The CDR3 coding sequence is TGTGCCAGCAGCTTCGTACCGGGACTAGCGGACCCCGACGCCTCCGAGCAGTACTTC. Translating it yields CASSFVPGLADPDASEQYF. This chain uses TRBV7-9 with TRBJ2-7; 11 bases map to TRBD2. Unmatched junction bases numbered 19, after V lost 3 bases and J lost 6 bases. Germline CDR1 reads SEHNR; CDR2 reads FQNEAQ (reference sequence). The CDR3 extends over 19 amino acids. The full variable domain, in which reference TRBV7-9 and TRBJ2-7 provide the parts outside the CDR3, is DTGVSQNPRHKITKRGQNVTFRCDPISEHNRLYWYRQTLGQGPEFLTYFQNEAQLEKSRLLSDRFSAERPKGSFSTLEIQRTEQGDSAMYLCASSFVPGLADPDASEQYFGPGTRLTVT.

The genes are TRBV28 and TRBJ1-5; D unclear. The length of the CDR3 is 14 residues. The germline V gene encodes CDR1 MDHEN and CDR2 SYDVKM. With 4 bases removed from V and 4 bases from J, the gap between germline ends came to 11 bases. For the CDR3, the DNA is TGTGCCAGCAGTTCTTCCTTTCGGAATCAGCCCCAGCATTTT. The encoded protein is CASSSSFRNQPQHF.

This clone was recorded once. The rearrangement joins TRBV9 to TRBJ2-3; 10 nucleotides agree with TRBD2. The CDR3 length is 18 residues. Trimming removed 0 bases from V and 1 base from J; junction bases left unmatched: 8. Germline loops: CDR1 SGDLS, CDR2 YYNGEE. Written as DNA, the CDR3 is TGTGCCAGCAGCGTAGAGCCTAGCGGGGGATGGGGCACAGATACGCAGTATTTT. It specifies CASSVEPSGGWGTDTQYF.

This chain joins TRBV10-1 and TRBJ2-7; perhaps TRBD2 as D (6 bases). Trimming shortened V by 3 bases and J by 2 bases, and 11 bases separated the two germline ends. CDR1 and CDR2 from the germline V gene are WNHNN and SYGVQD (reference sequence). The CDR3 is 14 residues long. CDR3 protein: CASSDGTSPYEQYF. CDR3 coding DNA: TGCGCCAGCAGTGACGGGACTTCTCCCTACGAGCAGTACTTC.

The rearrangement uses TRBV13 and TRBJ1-2; 8 positions agree with TRBD1. V dropped 4 bases and J dropped 1; count of bases not matched to a gene: 8. The CDR3 loop spans 16 amino acids. Germline V gene sequence: CDR1 PRHDT, CDR2 FYEKMQ (reference sequence). CDR3 amino acids: CASSSGQGVLNYGYTF. The CDR3 DNA reads TGTGCCAGCAGCTCCGGACAGGGCGTCCTTAACTATGGCTACACCTTC.

The chain combines TRBV6-6 with TRBJ1-1; D remains ambiguous. Trimming removed 5 bases at V and 1 base at J, with 11 bases between. The CDR3 contains 14 residues. From germline, CDR1 is MNHNY and CDR2 SVGAGI (reference sequence). The DNA of the CDR3 is TGTGCCAGCAGTCACATTCAGACGAACACTGAAGCTTTCTTT. Its translation is CASSHIQTNTEAFF.

This chain uses TRBV4-3 with TRBJ2-4, with TRBD2 identical over 9 bases. CDR1 and CDR2 (germline): LGHNA, YSLEER. V lost 1 base and J lost 6; bases outside the gene matches: 1. The CDR3 extends over 14 amino acids. CDR3 amino acids: CASSQGLAANIQYF. The DNA for the CDR3 is TGCGCCAGCAGCCAAGGACTAGCGGCAAACATTCAGTACTTC.

The J gene is TRBJ2-1, the V gene TRBV10-3, with TRBD2 matching 10 bases. This CDR3 has 18 residues. The V gene end was trimmed by 2 bases and the J gene end by 5 bases; junction bases not matched to a gene: 12. Germline lookup yields CDR1 ENHRY and CDR2 SYGVKD. CDR3: CAISERASGSGADNEQFF. The CDR3 DNA reads TGTGCCATCAGTGAGCGGGCTAGCGGGAGTGGGGCAGACAATGAGCAGTTCTTC.

The J gene is TRBJ2-3, the V gene TRBV6-1; the D gene is possibly TRBD2 (5 bases). Germline V lookup: CDR1 MNHNS, CDR2 SASEGT. Trimming pared 3 bases from V and 5 bases from J, leaving 6 bases between. The CDR3 covers 12 residues. CDR3: CASSERVDTQYF. The CDR3 DNA reads TGTGCCAGCAGTGAGAGGGTAGATACGCAGTATTTT.

The chain carries TRBV9 and TRBJ1-1; 7 bases fit TRBD1. Germline-derived CDR1 and CDR2 are SGDLS and YYNGEE. The CDR3 length is 14 residues. V lost 3 bases to trimming and J lost 4 bases; unmatched junction nucleotides: 6. The CDR3 sequence: CASSATGWGTEAFF. DNA for the CDR3: TGTGCCAGCAGCGCGACAGGGTGGGGCACTGAAGCTTTCTTT.

This chain connects TRBV15 to TRBJ1-2; tentative D call: TRBD1 (6 bases). This CDR3 has 14 residues. V lost 7 bases and J 3 bases, leaving 15 bases between the germline ends. In germline, CDR1 is LNHNV, CDR2 YYDKDF (reference sequence). The CDR3 protein is CATKDTGIYYGYTF. The CDR3 region has the DNA TGTGCCACCAAGGATACAGGGATTTACTATGGCTACACCTTC.

This chain connects TRBV25-1 to TRBJ2-7, with 8 bases identical to TRBD2. Germline CDR1 is MGHDK and CDR2 is SYGVNS. The junction had 11 bases not matched to a gene; V was cut back by 1 base and J by 3 bases. The CDR3 consists of 17 residues. CDR3 nucleotides: TGTGCCAGCAGTGAATCCCTAAGGGCGGGAGGCTTCTACGAGCAGTACTTC. Translating it yields CASSESLRAGGFYEQYF.

The rearrangement uses TRBV5-4 and TRBJ2-3, with D tentatively TRBD2 (6 bases). With 3 bases removed from V and 2 bases from J, the gap between germline ends came to 10 bases. This CDR3 is 14 amino acids long. The germline V gene encodes CDR1 SGHNT and CDR2 YYREEE (reference sequence). DNA for the CDR3: TGTGCCAGCAGCTGGGACTCCCACACAGATACGCAGTATTTT. This translates into CASSWDSHTDTQYF.

V usage is TRBV29-1 and J usage is TRBJ2-7; D might be TRBD1 (5 bases). The germline V gene has CDR1 SQVTM and CDR2 ANQGSEA. This CDR3 contains 11 residues. V was clipped by 7 bases and J by 1 base, with 8 bases between them. The CDR3 DNA reads as TGCAGCGCCAGGGTATCCTACGAGCAGTACTTC. As protein: CSARVSYEQYF.

The V gene is TRBV5-6, the J gene TRBJ2-7, with D tentatively TRBD1 (6 bases). Trimming removed 2 bases at V and 3 bases at J, with 12 bases between. This CDR3 is 14 amino acids long. In germline, CDR1 is SGHDT, CDR2 YYEEEE. CDR3 in DNA: TGTGCCAGCAGCTTTCAGACAGGAGGCTACGAGCAGTACTTC. Residues: CASSFQTGGYEQYF.

J is TRBJ2-5 and V is TRBV5-1, with D perhaps TRBD1 or TRBD2 (5 bases each). CDR1 SGHRS and CDR2 YFSETQ come from the germline V gene. V dropped 3 bases and J dropped 3 bases, with 15 bases sitting between them. The CDR3 runs to 15 residues. CDR3 sequence (DNA): TGCGCCAGCAGCTCCCCCGGGACCGAAAAAGAGACCCAGTACTTC. It codes for CASSSPGTEKETQYF.